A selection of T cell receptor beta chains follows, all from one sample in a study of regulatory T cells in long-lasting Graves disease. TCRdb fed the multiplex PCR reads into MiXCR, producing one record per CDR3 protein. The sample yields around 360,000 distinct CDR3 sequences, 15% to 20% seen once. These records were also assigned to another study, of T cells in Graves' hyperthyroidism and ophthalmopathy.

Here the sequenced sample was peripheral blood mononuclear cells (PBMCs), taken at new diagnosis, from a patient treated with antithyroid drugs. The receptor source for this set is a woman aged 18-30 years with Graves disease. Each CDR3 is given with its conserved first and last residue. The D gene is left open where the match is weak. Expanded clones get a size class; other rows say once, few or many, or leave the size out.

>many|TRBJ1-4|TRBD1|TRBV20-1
TGCAGTGTCGGACAGGGGGCAACTAATGAAAAACTGTTTTTT
CSVGQGATNEKLFF
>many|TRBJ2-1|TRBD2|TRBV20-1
TGCAGTGCCCCGACTAGCGGGAGGATTGAGCAGTTCTTC
CSAPTSGRIEQFF
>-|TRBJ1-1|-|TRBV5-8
TGTGCCAGCAACCCTCGCACTGAAGCTTTCTTT
CASNPRTEAFF
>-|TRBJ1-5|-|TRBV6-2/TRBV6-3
TGTGCCAGCAGTTACTCAAGGTCGGGCGGTCAGCCCCAGCATTTT
CASSYSRSGGQPQHF
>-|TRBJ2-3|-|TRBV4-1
TGCGCCAGCAGCCAAGATTTGGTAGCGGCGCAGTATTTT
CASSQDLVAAQYF
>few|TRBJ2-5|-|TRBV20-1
TGCAGTGCGGGTGAAGCCAAAGAGACCCAGTACTTC
CSAGEAKETQYF
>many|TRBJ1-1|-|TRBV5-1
TGCGCCAGCAGCCCCGGACCGGTCACTGAAGCTTTCTTT
CASSPGPVTEAFF
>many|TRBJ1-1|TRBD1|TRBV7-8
TGTGCCAGCAGCTTAGTGCGAGGGACAGGGGGAGTGAACACTGAAGCTTTCTTT
CASSLVRGTGGVNTEAFF
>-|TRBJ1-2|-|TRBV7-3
TGTGCCAGCAGCTCCCACGGGGGGGAGGACTATGGCTACACCTTC
CASSSHGGEDYGYTF
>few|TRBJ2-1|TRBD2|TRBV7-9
TGTGCCAGCAGCCCCCCTTGGGGCGGGAGTGCCGACAATGAGCAGTTCTTC
CASSPPWGGSADNEQFF
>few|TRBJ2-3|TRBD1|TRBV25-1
TGTGCCAGCAGTTCCCCCGGGACAGGGTTCGCCCCTAACACAGATACGCAGTATTTT
CASSSPGTGFAPNTDTQYF
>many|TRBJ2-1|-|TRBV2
TGTGCCAGCAGGTCAGGGGTCTCCTACAATGAGCAGTTCTTC
CASRSGVSYNEQFF